This note documents a single TCR beta chain sequence. This clone was seen many times. Its cognate antigen has yet to be identified. No much larger clone exists at a distance of one base, and base qualities are not known. TCRbeta CDR3 regions were amplified from genomic DNA by means of the immunoSEQ Assay, a bias-controlled multiplex PCR. The original pipeline was this. The number of nucleated cells in each sample was estimated by amplification of reference gene primers within the assay. Sequence reads were collapsed and filtered to measure the absolute abundance of every unique TCRbeta CDR3 rearrangement. For each sample, productive Simpson clonality was calculated as the square root of Simpson's diversity index over productive rearrangements. This is the immuneACCESS table as TCRdb keeps it, with only in-frame sequences that have V and J called. A part of the clones is gone; compared with another copy, unresolved V genes explain less than half, and the rest is unexplained. V, J and clone size derive from that table, while D and trimming were established from the DNA sequence. Within this sample are 150,000 to 200,000 clones, with about 85% of them counted one time only. The top ten clonotypes cover 6.5% to 9% of the sample.

Reading from cysteine to phenylalanine, the CDR3 counts 12 amino acids. Just the 36-base CDR3 DNA is kept, in frame starting at base 1. The germline V gene specifies MGHDK as CDR1 and SYGVNS as CDR2. Trimming at the junction amounts to 6 bases on V and 10 bases on J, and the germline ends lie 10 bases apart. The record originates from a study of blood T cell repertoires in COVID-19 (dated by TCRdb to 2018 to 2020). General notes on the study: Samples from collaborators originated in the United States, Italy and Spain and spanned both the acute and convalescent phases of COVID-19. The dataset comprised deeply sampled blood TCRbeta repertoires from subjects exposed to, actively infected with, or recovered from COVID-19. Where HLA class I and class II types were available, the types were taken from metadata supplied by the sample provider, not from assay-based typing. The repertoires were released in a freely available public database meant as a resource for research on the immune response to SARS-CoV-2. The samples were drawn from two sources: the first 160 participants of the ongoing ImmuneRACE study, and some 1,300 subjects contributed by 6 global collaborators. The prospective study material was composed of cDNA or gDNA derived from T cells, B-cell-depleted T cells, or PBMCs. Sample metadata almost always included a de-identified subject ID, COVID-19 status, age in years and sex. Beyond this particular receptor, the publication reports: Clinical and demographic metadata were provided uncurated, with the amount varying by source and participant.

One collaborating source in Seattle enrolled patients during active infection and followed them longitudinally through the course of disease. The collaborating institutions used their own protocols to collect whole blood in K2EDTA tubes. For TCRbeta analysis, collaborators shipped samples in one of three forms: frozen whole blood, isolated PBMCs, or DNA extracted from either of those sample types. The chain is assembled from TRBV25-1 and TRBJ1-6; matching of 5 bases hints at TRBD1 as the D gene. Sequenced material: peripheral blood. The source of this sequence is an elderly woman with COVID-19, enrolled during active disease. The CDR3 protein: CASSGQGSPLHF. The bases are TGTGCCAGCAGCGGCCAGGGATCACCCCTCCACTTT. The full variable domain, completed from the reference TRBV25-1 and TRBJ1-6 proteins outside the CDR3, reads EADIYQTPRYLVIGTGKKITLECSQTMGHDKMYWYQQDPGMELHLIHYSYGVNSTEKGDLSSESTVSRIRTEHFPLTLESARPSHTSQYLCASSGQGSPLHFGNGTRLTVT.